The clone carrying this T cell receptor beta chain appeared once. Germline values: CDR1 WNHNN, CDR2 SYGVQD (reference sequence). The CDR3 has 12 residues. V was trimmed by 2 bases and J by 6 bases, leaving 7 bases between them. These data are taken from a study of preoperative IRX-2 immunotherapy in early breast cancer. Treatment indicated: preoperative locoregional IRX-2 cytokine immunotherapy. Patients received preoperative, locoregional IRX-2 cytokine immunotherapy in a phase Ib study. Libraries were prepared by immunoSEQ multiplex PCR; TCRdb keeps only in-frame clonotypes and omits some of them. The table shows 24,000 or so clones, with roughly 90% occurring only once.

The chain couples TRBV10-1 to TRBJ1-1; D may be TRBD1 (5 bases). The specimen was tumor tissue, collected after IRX-2 immunotherapy. This receptor was obtained from a human donor with breast cancer. This CDR3 reads CASSEQGSEAFF. The DNA of the CDR3 is TGCGCCAGCAGTGAGCAGGGTTCTGAAGCTTTCTTT.